A single sample gave rise to the 14 T cell receptor delta chains below, sequenced in a study of fetal and pediatric gammadelta thymocytes. TCRdb redid the clone calls on the reads with CATT. This table has roughly 1,500 delta-chain clones, roughly 15% appearing once. Sequenced sample: Vgamma9Vdelta2 gamma-delta T cells from the thymus. This sample's subset: sorted CD3+gammadeltaTCR+Vgamma9+Vdelta2+ thymocytes. These receptors were obtained from a child who underwent cardiac surgery and was recorded as healthy.

As concerns this clone: One end of the junction does not line up with germline, which may come from a read error. The genes are TRDV2 and TRDJ3, with TRDD3 identical over 9 bases. TCRdb records no J gene; here it was assigned by comparing the DNA to germline. CDR1 is GEAIGNYY and CDR2 is EKD in the germline V gene. The CDR3 contains 24 residues. CDR3 sequence (DNA): TGTGCATGTGACACGCCTCCGCAACACCCTACTGGGGGAATAAGCTCCTGGGACACCCGACAGATGTTTTTC. Its translation is CACDTPPQHPTGGISSWDTRQMFF.

In the case of this clone: A much larger clone sits a single nucleotide away, making a read error possible. The V call is TRDV2, the J call TRDJ1, with 8 nucleotides matching TRDD3. TCRdb leaves out the J gene; it was filled in here by matching the DNA to germline. CDR1 GEAIGNYY and CDR2 EKD come from the germline V gene. The CDR3 sequence is 16 residues long. V trimming: 3 bases; J trimming: 0 bases; junction bases outside the gene matches: 8. CDR3 nucleotide sequence: TGTGCCTGTGACCGATTGGGGGATTGGGACACCGATAAACTCATCTTT. Translation: CACDRLGDWDTDKLIF.

This clone qualifies as large. The V gene is TRDV2, the J gene TRDJ1, with 8 bases that match TRDD3. The CDR3 totals 13 residues. Germline V CDR1 and CDR2: GEAIGNYY, EKD. The trim removed 4 bases at V and 3 bases at J, leaving 3 bases unmatched. The CDR3 DNA reads TGTGCCTGTGATCGGGGATACCCCGATAAACTCATCTTT. This gives the protein CACDRGYPDKLIF.

Remarks on this clone: A read error is possible here, since a much larger clone lies one base away. The genes are TRDV2 and TRDJ1; 7 positions match TRDD3. The CDR3 covers 16 residues. The ends lost 3 bases at V and 3 bases at J; junction bases unmatched: 12. CDR1 is GEAIGNYY, CDR2 EKD, per germline. CDR3 in DNA: TGTGCCTGTGACGCCGACTGGGGCCCCCCGGCCGATAAACTCATCTTT. Encoded protein: CACDADWGPPADKLIF.

This clone is categorized as medium-sized. J is TRDJ1 and V is TRDV2, with 10 bases that match TRDD3. The J gene comes from matching the DNA to germline here; TCRdb lacks it. The V gene's germline CDR1 is GEAIGNYY and CDR2 EKD. Unmatched junction bases numbered 17, after V lost 5 bases and J lost 3 bases. The CDR3 extends over 18 amino acids. The CDR3 here is CACGSHSVGDTSPDKLIF. DNA for the CDR3: TGTGCCTGTGGCTCCCACTCGGTGGGGGATACAAGTCCCGATAAACTCATCTTT.

This clone is deemed large. The sample carries other DNA sequences with the same CDR3. The chain carries TRDV2 and TRDJ1; 11 bases are shared with TRDD3. This CDR3 has 20 residues. Trimming took 0 bases from V and 3 from J; bases not matched to a gene: 17. Germline loops: CDR1 GEAIGNYY, CDR2 EKD. CDR3: CACDTKEGELGDKDPDKLIF. DNA for the CDR3: TGTGCCTGTGACACCAAGGAGGGGGAACTGGGGGATAAGGACCCCGATAAACTCATCTTT.

This clone is labeled as large. The chain employs TRDV2 and TRDJ1; TRDD2 is a possible D gene (6 bases). Germline V gene data show CDR1 as GEAIGNYY and CDR2 as EKD. The V and J ends lost 1 base and 2 bases respectively, with 19 bases between them. The CDR3 runs 17 residues. The CDR3 region is CACDTRLPGAPTDKLIF. CDR3 in DNA: TGTGCCTGTGACACGCGCCTTCCGGGAGCCCCTACCGATAAACTCATCTTT.

In the case of this clone: Other DNA sequences in the same sample also yield this CDR3. The chain joins TRDV2 to TRDJ1; 7 bases agree with TRDD3. Matching the DNA to germline supplied the J gene, which TCRdb does not give. The trim removed 2 bases at V and 2 bases at J, leaving 16 bases unmatched. The CDR3 sequence is 18 residues long. Looked up from germline, CDR1 is GEAIGNYY and CDR2 is EKD. The chain's CDR3 is CACDNTTGDPKGTDKLIF. Written as DNA, the CDR3 is TGTGCCTGTGACAATACTACTGGGGACCCAAAAGGGACCGATAAACTCATCTTT.

By sample share, this clone is medium-sized. The chain links TRDV2 to TRDJ1; 12 nucleotides agree with TRDD3. CDR3 length: 15 residues. J was trimmed by 5 bases and V by 2 bases; bases with no gene match: 5. Looked up from germline, CDR1 is GEAIGNYY and CDR2 is EKD. This CDR3 is CACDKLGDTEDKLIF. CDR3 in DNA: TGTGCCTGTGACAAACTGGGGGATACAGAGGATAAACTCATCTTT.

Within the sample, this clone is large. This chain joins TRDV2 and TRDJ1, with 8 bases matching TRDD3. This CDR3 is built from 18 residues. Trimming cost V 3 bases and J 0 bases; bases outside gene matches: 14. Per the germline V gene, CDR1 is GEAIGNYY and CDR2 is EKD. In DNA form, the CDR3 reads TGTGCCTGTGACCCCTCGTACTGGGGGGTTACCTACACCGATAAACTCATCTTT. Protein sequence: CACDPSYWGVTYTDKLIF.

In this sample, this clone turned up a few times. A much larger clone differs from this one at a single base, so this may be a read error. The chain recombines TRDV2 with TRDJ1; the match to TRDD3 covers 9 bases. Trimming at V came to 0 bases and at J to 0 bases, leaving 22 bases not matched to a gene. Germline V CDR1 and CDR2: GEAIGNYY, EKD. This CDR3 has 22 amino acids. CDR3 DNA: TGTGCCTGTGACACCGGTTTCTTTCCTAGGAGAACTGGGGGAAACTACACCGATAAACTCATCTTT. It translates to CACDTGFFPRRTGGNYTDKLIF.

This clone is labeled large. The chain is built from TRDV2 and TRDJ1; weak D call: TRDD3 (5 bases). The V and J ends lost 5 bases and 3 bases respectively, with 24 bases between them. The CDR3 totals 17 residues. Per the germline V gene, CDR1 is GEAIGNYY and CDR2 is EKD. In DNA form, the CDR3 reads TGTGCCTGTGCTGGCTGGGCAAGGAACATTGTGTCCGATAAACTCATCTTT. Translating it yields CACAGWARNIVSDKLIF.

This clone is medium-sized by share. V usage is TRDV2 and J usage is TRDJ1; TRDD3 agrees at 10 bases. The CDR3 loop spans 17 amino acids. Trimming cost V 0 bases and J 4 bases; bases outside gene matches: 10. CDR1 GEAIGNYY and CDR2 EKD come from the germline V gene. The CDR3 region has the DNA TGTGCCTGTGACACCGGTTTCCTGGGGGATAGAGGCGATAAACTCATCTTT. Its translation is CACDTGFLGDRGDKLIF.

This clone has a handful of counts. One base away lies a much larger clone, so this may be a sequencing read error. Other nucleotide sequences in the sample specify the same CDR3. V gene TRDV2 combines with J gene TRDJ1; 9 nucleotides match TRDD3. CDR3 size: 18 residues. CDR1 is GEAIGNYY and CDR2 is EKD in the germline V gene. V gave up 3 bases and J gave up 4 bases; unmatched junction bases: 17. The CDR3 reads CACDLLPTGGERVDKLIF. The CDR3 nucleotides read TGTGCCTGTGACCTACTCCCTACTGGGGGAGAAAGAGTCGATAAACTCATCTTT.